What follows are 27 T cell receptor beta chains derived from one specimen sequenced in a study of blood T cells in healthy people across ages. Primers used in a second PCR of about 7 to 11 cycles were a sample-barcoded 5' primer and a J-beta primer mix. TCRdb passed the 5' RACE reads through MiXCR, listing each CDR3 protein once. The table shows roughly 800,000 distinct CDR3 sequences, with about 53% occurring only once. Source material: blood. The origin of the receptors is a man older than 75 in good health.

CDR3 amino acids: CASSEWRANTGELFF. DNA of the CDR3: TGTGCCAGCAGTGAATGGAGGGCTAACACCGGGGAGCTGTTTTTT. The V call is TRBV25-1, the J call TRBJ2-2; D may be TRBD2 (6 bases). This CDR3 is built from 15 residues. V lost 1 base and J lost 2, with 8 bases in between. CDR1 is MGHDK, CDR2 SYGVNS, per germline.

This chain joins TRBV4-1 and TRBJ2-7; TRBD2 aligns across 14 bases. Germline CDR1 is MGHRA and CDR2 is YSYEKL. The CDR3 sequence is 17 residues long. Trimming at V came to 0 bases and at J to 4 bases, leaving 5 bases not matched to a gene. The CDR3 DNA follows: TGCGCCAGCAGCCAAGATGGGACTAGCGGGAGTAAGTACGAGCAGTACTTC. Translating gives CASSQDGTSGSKYEQYF.

The sample holds a few counts of this clonotype. This rearrangement joins TRBV5-1 to TRBJ2-1; D is perhaps TRBD2 (6 bases). Germline V CDR1 and CDR2: SGHRS, YFSETQ. With 4 bases removed from V and 9 bases from J, the gap between germline ends came to 14 bases. The CDR3 runs 13 residues. The CDR3 region has the DNA TGCGCCAGCAGCGGACGACTAGATGGTGAGCAGTTCTTC. It is translated as CASSGRLDGEQFF. Looking up the rest from reference TRBV5-1 and TRBJ2-1 gives the full variable domain: KAGVTQTPRYLIKTRGQQVTLSCSPISGHRSVSWYQQTPGQGLQFLFEYFSETQRNKGNFPGRFSGRQFSNSRSEMNVSTLELGDSALYLCASSGRLDGEQFFGPGTRLTVL.

About this clonotype: The junction and the germline gene differ at one end; a read error may be behind it. The chain joins TRBV7-2 to TRBJ2-7, with 11 nucleotides matching TRBD2. Germline CDR1 SGHTA, CDR2 FQGNSA. This CDR3 region has 14 residues. The CDR3 region is CACSVAGGPGEQYF. DNA for the CDR3: TGTGCCTGCAGCGTAGCGGGAGGGCCGGGCGAGCAGTACTTC.

The rearrangement joins TRBV18 to TRBJ2-1; tentative D call: TRBD2 (6 bases). CDR1 and CDR2 (germline): KGHSH, LQKENI. Trimming shortened V by 0 bases and J by 4 bases, and 13 bases separated the two germline ends. This CDR3 is 16 amino acids long. The CDR3 loop reads CASSPPVGSTYNEQFF. The CDR3, as DNA: TGTGCCAGCTCACCACCGGTCGGGAGTACGTACAATGAGCAGTTCTTC.

V gene TRBV14 combines with J gene TRBJ2-7; D unresolved. CDR3 length equals 14 residues. Germline CDR1 and CDR2: SGHDN and FVKESK. V lost 3 bases and J 3 bases, leaving 12 bases between the germline ends. CDR3 bases: TGTGCCAGCAGCCAGGAGAGTGGGCTCTACGAGCAGTACTTC. It yields the protein CASSQESGLYEQYF.

This chain links TRBV6-6 with TRBJ2-5; TRBD1 might be the D (6 bases). CDR3 length equals 15 residues. CDR1 is MNHNY, CDR2 SVGAGI, per germline (reference sequence). V lost 5 bases, J lost 4 bases, and 17 bases lay in between. CDR3 in amino acids: CASSNTGPPRETQYF. The CDR3 DNA reads as TGTGCCAGCAGTAATACAGGGCCACCCCGAGAGACCCAGTACTTC.

This clonotype was seen only a few times. The J gene is TRBJ1-1, the V gene TRBV2, with D unresolved. CDR1 and CDR2 (germline): SNHLY, FYNNEI. The length of the CDR3 is 14 residues. Deletions cut 4 bases from V and 0 bases from J, with 9 bases between. DNA for the CDR3: TGTGCCAGCAGTGTAATACTTTTGAACACTGAAGCTTTCTTT. It translates to CASSVILLNTEAFF.

This clonotype showed up just a few times. The chain employs TRBV15 and TRBJ2-7; 7 nucleotides match TRBD1. The CDR3 covers 16 residues. From germline, CDR1 is LNHNV and CDR2 YYDKDF (reference sequence). Trimming cost V 3 bases and J 4 bases; bases outside gene matches: 12. The DNA of the CDR3 is TGTGCCACCAGCAGCGCACCAACAGGGGTTGGGTACGAGCAGTACTTC. This sequence encodes CATSSAPTGVGYEQYF.

This clonotype was detected a few times. The chain is built from TRBV20-1 and TRBJ1-1, with D tentatively TRBD1 (6 bases). The CDR3 runs 12 residues. The V and J ends lost 5 bases and 1 base respectively, with 8 bases between them. Looked up from germline, CDR1 is DFQATT and CDR2 is SNEGSKA (reference sequence). CDR3 nucleotide sequence: TGCAGTGCTTCGGACAGGAACACTGAAGCTTTCTTT. This gives the protein CSASDRNTEAFF.

The V and J genes are TRBV20-1 and TRBJ2-3, with 8 bases fitting TRBD2. Germline-derived CDR1 and CDR2 are DFQATT and SNEGSKA (reference sequence). The CDR3 totals 13 residues. The J segment lost 14 bases and the V segment lost 6 bases, leaving 16 bases of the junction unmatched. CDR3 amino acids: CSASEGSGRYAYF. CDR3 bases: TGCAGTGCCTCTGAGGGGAGCGGGAGATACGCGTATTTT.

This clonotype turned up a few times. J is TRBJ2-7 and V is TRBV10-3; D unclear. Trimming left V 0 bases short and J 0 bases short, with 0 bases between. Germline values: CDR1 ENHRY, CDR2 SYGVKD. There are 12 residues in the CDR3. This CDR3 reads CAISESSYEQYF. In DNA, the CDR3 is TGTGCCATCAGTGAGTCCTCCTACGAGCAGTACTTC.

V is TRBV11-1 and J is TRBJ2-1; 12 bases are a match to TRBD2. The V gene's germline CDR1 is SGHAT and CDR2 FQDESV (reference sequence). Unmatched junction bases numbered 18, after V lost 5 bases and J lost 10 bases. CDR3 length: 18 residues. The CDR3 sequence is CASSQQLSGTSGSQEQFF. The DNA of the CDR3 is TGTGCCAGCAGCCAACAACTCTCCGGGACTAGCGGGTCTCAGGAGCAGTTCTTC.

For this clonotype: A read error may account for a junction end that differs from germline. The V and J genes are TRBV20-1 and TRBJ2-7; 7 bases align to TRBD2. CDR1 DFQATT and CDR2 SNEGSKA come from the germline V gene (reference sequence). This CDR3 has 15 residues. CDR3 amino acids: CSARGRGGFSCEQYF. CDR3 sequence (DNA): TGCAGTGCTAGAGGTCGGGGAGGGTTCTCCTGCGAGCAGTACTTC.

CDR3 residues: CASRDQGREGFSRRTDTQYF. In DNA, the CDR3 is TGTGCCAGCAGGGATCAGGGGCGGGAGGGGTTCAGCCGTCGAACAGATACGCAGTATTTT. The chain recombines TRBV6-1 with TRBJ2-3, with 9 bases lining up with TRBD2. The CDR3 spans 20 residues. Losses at the gene ends were 6 bases for V and 3 bases for J; bases not matched to a gene: 22. The germline gives CDR1 MNHNS, CDR2 SASEGT.

In this sample, this clonotype turned up a few times. The CDR3, as DNA: TGTGCCAGCAGCCTAAGGGTGGCTAGCGGGGCGGGGCAGTACTTC. It specifies CASSLRVASGAGQYF. V is TRBV3-1 and J is TRBJ2-7, with 9 bases lining up with TRBD2. V lost 4 bases to trimming and J lost 9 bases; unmatched junction nucleotides: 13. This CDR3 is 15 amino acids long. Germline CDR1 LGHDT, CDR2 YNNKEL (reference sequence).

The chain uses TRBV20-1 and TRBJ1-1, with TRBD1 as a possible D gene (5 bases). The CDR3 is made up of 12 amino acids. Germline-derived CDR1 and CDR2 are DFQATT and SNEGSKA (reference sequence). V was trimmed by 8 bases and J by 5 bases, leaving 15 bases between them. This chain's CDR3 is CSPVQGGTEAFF. In nucleotides, the CDR3 is TGCAGTCCCGTCCAGGGTGGGACTGAAGCTTTCTTT.

The chain couples TRBV7-9 to TRBJ1-5; D gene uncertain. Germline V CDR1 and CDR2: SEHNR, FQNEAQ (reference sequence). The CDR3 length is 15 residues. Trimming stripped 7 bases from V and 3 bases from J, with 16 bases between. CDR3 nucleotide sequence: TGTGCCAGCACCATCGCGGGCGGATTCAATCAGCCCCAGCATTTT. Translation: CASTIAGGFNQPQHF.

This clonotype turned up a few times. J is TRBJ2-1 and V is TRBV28; a weak D match, TRBD2 (6 bases). Trimming took off 1 base at V and 0 bases at J, with 13 bases between the two ends. The CDR3 consists of 17 residues. The V gene's germline CDR1 is MDHEN and CDR2 SYDVKM. CDR3 loop: CASSLFGAGSSYNEQFF. DNA of the CDR3: TGTGCCAGCAGTTTATTCGGGGCGGGGAGCTCCTACAATGAGCAGTTCTTC.

This clonotype has a handful of counts. This chain links TRBV7-3 with TRBJ2-3; D remains unclear. This CDR3 is built from 17 residues. CDR1 is SGHTA, CDR2 FQGTGA, per germline. Trimming shortened V by 5 bases and J by 0 bases, and 18 bases separated the two germline ends. The CDR3 loop reads CASSRITLEASTDTQYF. The DNA of the CDR3 is TGTGCCAGCAGCCGGATCACCTTAGAGGCTAGCACAGATACGCAGTATTTT.

In its sample, this clonotype was seen a few times. The J gene is TRBJ1-2, the V gene TRBV9, with D unresolved. Germline V lookup: CDR1 SGDLS, CDR2 YYNGEE. The CDR3 extends over 15 amino acids. Trimming took 0 bases from V and 4 from J, leaving 13 bases between them. CDR3 nucleotide sequence: TGTGCCAGCAGCGTAGAGGACGTCAGGCGCTATGGCTACACCTTC. Residues: CASSVEDVRRYGYTF.

The chain employs TRBV6-6 and TRBJ2-7; D possibly uses TRBD1 or TRBD2 (5 bases each). Trimming removed 6 bases from V and 7 bases from J, with 22 bases in between. The CDR3 is 15 residues long. Germline values: CDR1 MNHNY, CDR2 SVGAGI (reference sequence). The CDR3 DNA is TGTGCCAGCAGCCACGCCCTAGAGGGGTACAATGAGCAGTACTTC. Translating it yields CASSHALEGYNEQYF.

The gene calls are TRBV28 and TRBJ2-7; D call uncertain. CDR1 and CDR2 from the germline V gene are MDHEN and SYDVKM. The CDR3 consists of 15 residues. V lost 5 bases to trimming and J lost 5 bases, with 19 bases between them. CDR3 in amino acids: CASSPPKVLLHEQYF. In DNA form, the CDR3 reads TGTGCCAGCAGTCCCCCAAAGGTCCTGCTCCACGAGCAGTACTTC. The variable domain in full, completed from reference TRBV28 and TRBJ2-7, reads DVKVTQSSRYLVKRTGEKVFLECVQDMDHENMFWYRQDPGLGLRLIYFSYDVKMKEKGDIPEGYSVSREKKERFSLILESASTNQTSMYLCASSPPKVLLHEQYFGPGTRLTVT.

The V gene is TRBV2, the J gene TRBJ2-1; TRBD1 aligns across 10 bases. The V gene's germline CDR1 is SNHLY and CDR2 FYNNEI. V lost 6 bases to trimming and J lost 8 bases; unmatched junction nucleotides: 4. The CDR3 consists of 13 residues. This CDR3 is CASRGQGRDEQFF. The CDR3 DNA sequence: TGTGCCAGCAGGGGACAGGGGAGGGATGAGCAGTTCTTC.

This clonotype showed up just once. The V and J genes are TRBV2 and TRBJ2-5; TRBD2 agrees at 12 bases. CDR3 length: 15 residues. The germline gives CDR1 SNHLY, CDR2 FYNNEI. V lost 7 bases and J lost 0; bases outside the gene matches: 3. CDR3 DNA: TGTGCCAGCATCACTAGCGGGGGGTACCAAGAGACCCAGTACTTC. Its translation is CASITSGGYQETQYF.

Only a few counts were recorded for this clonotype. The chain employs TRBV5-1 and TRBJ2-3, with TRBD2 matching over 12 bases. Germline CDR1 and CDR2: SGHRS and YFSETQ. The V and J ends lost 4 bases and 6 bases, in that order; junction bases with no gene match: 6. The CDR3 sequence is 15 residues long. The CDR3 DNA reads as TGCGCCAGCAGCCCCCTAGCGGGAGGGCGCGATACGCAGTATTTT. It encodes CASSPLAGGRDTQYF.

The rearrangement links TRBV11-2 to TRBJ2-1; D may be TRBD1 or TRBD2 (5 bases each). V lost 0 bases and J 8 bases, leaving 14 bases between the germline ends. The CDR3 consists of 15 residues. CDR1 and CDR2 (germline): SGHAT, FQNNGV. CDR3 in amino acids: CASSLDDLMGDEQFF. As DNA, the CDR3 is TGTGCCAGCAGCTTAGATGACCTTATGGGGGATGAGCAGTTCTTC. Full variable domain (outside the CDR3, taken from reference TRBV11-2 and TRBJ2-1): EAGVAQSPRYKIIEKRQSVAFWCNPISGHATLYWYQQILGQGPKLLIQFQNNGVVDDSQLPKDRFSAERLKGVDSTLKIQPAKLEDSAVYLCASSLDDLMGDEQFFGPGTRLTVL.